This T cell receptor (beta chain) was retrieved from a study of T cells in Graves' hyperthyroidism and ophthalmopathy. Regions amplified from RNA transcripts were the TCR beta CDR3 regions. With the HTBI primer set, the TCR CDR3 went through a first round of RT-PCR. A single record per CDR3 protein comes from TCRdb applying MiXCR to the multiplex PCR reads. The sample has 550,000 to 700,000 distinct CDR3 sequences, approximately 44% seen once. As to this clonotype: Its antigen remains unknown. The junction shows a germline mismatch at one end, possibly a read error.

Study-level points and caveats: Most expanded thyroid clonotypes above 0.001 also appeared in blood.

Uncontrolled infection, other autoimmune disease, pregnancy or lactation led to exclusion. Clinical symptoms, serum thyroxine and TRAb, thyroid ultrasound and orbital computed tomography together formed the diagnostic basis. This receptor was obtained from an adult woman with Graves' disease, either hyperthyroidism or ophthalmopathy (not recorded which). Material for sequencing was peripheral blood or thyroid tissue (not recorded which).

DNA of the CDR3: TGTGCCAGTACCAGTATAGGAGCGAGGGTCGGAGCTTTC. Its protein product is CASTSIGARVGAF. The chain has TRBV19 and TRBJ2-6, with a weak D call TRBD2 (5 bases). This CDR3 is built from 13 residues. CDR1 is LNHDA and CDR2 is SQIVND in the germline V gene (reference sequence).